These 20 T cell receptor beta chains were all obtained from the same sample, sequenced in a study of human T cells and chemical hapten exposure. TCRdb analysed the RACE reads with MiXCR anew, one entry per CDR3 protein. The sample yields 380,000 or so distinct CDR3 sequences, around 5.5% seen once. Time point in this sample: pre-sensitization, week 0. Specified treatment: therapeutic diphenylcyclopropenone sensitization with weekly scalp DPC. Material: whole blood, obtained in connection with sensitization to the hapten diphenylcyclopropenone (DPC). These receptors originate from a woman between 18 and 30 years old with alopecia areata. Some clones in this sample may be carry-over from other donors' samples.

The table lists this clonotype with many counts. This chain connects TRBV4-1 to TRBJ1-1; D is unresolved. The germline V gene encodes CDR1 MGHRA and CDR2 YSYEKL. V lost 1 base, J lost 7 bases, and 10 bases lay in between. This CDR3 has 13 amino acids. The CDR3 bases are TGCGCCAGCAGCCAAGTGACTGGGGATGAAGCTTTCTTT. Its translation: CASSQVTGDEAFF.

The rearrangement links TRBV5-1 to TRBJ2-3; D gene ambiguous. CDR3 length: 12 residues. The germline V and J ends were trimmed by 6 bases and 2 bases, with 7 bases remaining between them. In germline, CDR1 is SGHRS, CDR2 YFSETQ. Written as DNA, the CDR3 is TGCGCCAGCACGACACACACAGATACGCAGTATTTT. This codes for CASTTHTDTQYF.

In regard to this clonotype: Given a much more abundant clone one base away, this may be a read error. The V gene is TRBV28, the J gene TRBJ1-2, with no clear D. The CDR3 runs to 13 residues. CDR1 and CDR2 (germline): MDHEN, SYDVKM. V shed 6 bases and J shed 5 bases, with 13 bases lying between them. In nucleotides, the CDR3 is TGTGCCAGCAGATGGAGCAGCATATATGGCTACACCTTC. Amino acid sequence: CASRWSSIYGYTF.

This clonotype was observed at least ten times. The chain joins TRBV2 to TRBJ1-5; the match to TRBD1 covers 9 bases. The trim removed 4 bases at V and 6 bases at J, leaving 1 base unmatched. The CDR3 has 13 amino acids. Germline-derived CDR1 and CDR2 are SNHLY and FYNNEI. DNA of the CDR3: TGTGCCAGCAGTGGGGGACAGGGTCAGCCCCAGCATTTT. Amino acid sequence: CASSGGQGQPQHF. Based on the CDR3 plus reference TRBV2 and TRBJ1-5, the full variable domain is EPEVTQTPSHQVTQMGQEVILRCVPISNHLYFYWYRQILGQKVEFLVSFYNNEISEKSEIFDDQFSVERPDGSNFTLKIRSTKLEDSAMYFCASSGGQGQPQHFGDGTRLSIL.

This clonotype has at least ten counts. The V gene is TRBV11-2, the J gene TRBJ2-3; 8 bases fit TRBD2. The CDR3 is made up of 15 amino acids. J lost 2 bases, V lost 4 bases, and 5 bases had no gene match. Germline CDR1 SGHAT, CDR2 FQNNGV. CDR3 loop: CASSSGLALTDTQYF. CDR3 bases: TGTGCCAGCAGCTCCGGACTAGCCCTCACAGATACGCAGTATTTT.

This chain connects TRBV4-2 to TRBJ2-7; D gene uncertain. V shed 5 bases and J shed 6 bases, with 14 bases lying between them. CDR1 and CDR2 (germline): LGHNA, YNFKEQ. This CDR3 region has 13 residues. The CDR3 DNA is TGTGCCAGCAGCGACCAGAGCAGAGCCGAGCAGTACTTC. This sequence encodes CASSDQSRAEQYF.

CDR3 protein: CASSLGQGGETQYF. The CDR3 DNA follows: TGTGCCAGCAGCCTGGGACAGGGAGGAGAGACCCAGTACTTC. V and J are TRBV6-5 and TRBJ2-5, with 9 bases identical to TRBD1. The CDR3 runs 14 residues. Unmatched junction bases numbered 6, after V lost 6 bases and J lost 4 bases. Germline V gene data show CDR1 as MNHEY and CDR2 as SVGAGI.

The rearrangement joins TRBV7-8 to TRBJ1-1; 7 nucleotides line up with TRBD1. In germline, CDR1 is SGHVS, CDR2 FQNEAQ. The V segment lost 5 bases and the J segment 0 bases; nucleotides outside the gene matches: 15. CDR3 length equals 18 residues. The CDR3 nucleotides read TGTGCCAGCAGCGAGTCCCTAGGGGGCAGGGTTATGAACACTGAAGCTTTCTTT. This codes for CASSESLGGRVMNTEAFF.

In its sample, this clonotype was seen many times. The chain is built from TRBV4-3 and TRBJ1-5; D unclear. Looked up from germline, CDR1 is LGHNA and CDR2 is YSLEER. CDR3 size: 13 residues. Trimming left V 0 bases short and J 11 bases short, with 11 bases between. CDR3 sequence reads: CASSQEPEASQHF. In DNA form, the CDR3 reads TGCGCCAGCAGCCAAGAACCCGAGGCTTCCCAGCATTTT.

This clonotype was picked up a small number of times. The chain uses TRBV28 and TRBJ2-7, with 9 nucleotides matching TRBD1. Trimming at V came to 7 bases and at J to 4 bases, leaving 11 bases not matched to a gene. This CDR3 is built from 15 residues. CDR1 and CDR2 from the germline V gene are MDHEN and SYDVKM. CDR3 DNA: TGTGCCAGCACCCATCGGGACAGGGAGAAATACGAGCAGTACTTC. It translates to CASTHRDREKYEQYF.

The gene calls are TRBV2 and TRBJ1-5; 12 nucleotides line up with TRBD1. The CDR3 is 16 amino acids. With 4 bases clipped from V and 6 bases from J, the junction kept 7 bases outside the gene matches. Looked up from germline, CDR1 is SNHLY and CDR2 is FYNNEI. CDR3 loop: CASSATGTGGGQPQHF. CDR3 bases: TGTGCCAGCAGTGCCACCGGGACAGGGGGCGGTCAGCCCCAGCATTTT.

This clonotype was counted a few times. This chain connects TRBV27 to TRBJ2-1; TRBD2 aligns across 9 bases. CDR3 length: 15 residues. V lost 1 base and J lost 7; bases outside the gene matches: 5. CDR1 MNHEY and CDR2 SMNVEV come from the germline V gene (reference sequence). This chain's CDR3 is CASSLYGGGENEQFF. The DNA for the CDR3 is TGTGCCAGCAGTTTATACGGCGGGGGGGAGAATGAGCAGTTCTTC.

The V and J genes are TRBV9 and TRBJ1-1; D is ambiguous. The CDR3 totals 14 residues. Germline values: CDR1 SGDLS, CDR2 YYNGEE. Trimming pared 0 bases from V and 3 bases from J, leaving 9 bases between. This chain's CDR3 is CASSVDGVHTEAFF. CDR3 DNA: TGTGCCAGCAGCGTAGATGGGGTACACACTGAAGCTTTCTTT.

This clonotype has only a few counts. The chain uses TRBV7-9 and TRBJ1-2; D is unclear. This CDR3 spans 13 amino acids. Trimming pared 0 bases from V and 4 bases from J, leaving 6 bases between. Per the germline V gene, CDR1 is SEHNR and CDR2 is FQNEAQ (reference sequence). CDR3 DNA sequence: TGTGCCAGCAGCTTAGCGGCAGCCTATGGCTACACCTTC. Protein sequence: CASSLAAAYGYTF.

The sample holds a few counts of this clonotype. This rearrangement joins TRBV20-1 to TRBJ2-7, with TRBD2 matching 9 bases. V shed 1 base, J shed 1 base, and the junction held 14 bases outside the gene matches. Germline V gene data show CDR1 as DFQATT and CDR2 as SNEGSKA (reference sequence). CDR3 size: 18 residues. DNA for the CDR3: TGCAGTGCTAGAGGTAGTAGCGGGGGAACCGCTACTTCCTACGAGCAGTACTTC. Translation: CSARGSSGGTATSYEQYF.

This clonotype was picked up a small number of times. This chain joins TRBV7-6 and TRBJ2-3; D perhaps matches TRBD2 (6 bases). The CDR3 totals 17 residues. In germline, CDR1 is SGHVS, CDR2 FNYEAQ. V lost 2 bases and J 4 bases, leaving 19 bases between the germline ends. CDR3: CASSLLRDSLAPDTQYF. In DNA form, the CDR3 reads TGTGCCAGCAGCTTACTACGGGACTCGCTAGCGCCAGATACGCAGTATTTT.

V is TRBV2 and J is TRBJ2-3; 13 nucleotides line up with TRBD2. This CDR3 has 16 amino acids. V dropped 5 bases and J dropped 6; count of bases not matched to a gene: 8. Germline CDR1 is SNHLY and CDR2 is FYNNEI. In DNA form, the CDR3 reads TGTGCCAGCAGTCCTCAGACTAGCGGGGGGTTGGATACGCAGTATTTT. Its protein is CASSPQTSGGLDTQYF.

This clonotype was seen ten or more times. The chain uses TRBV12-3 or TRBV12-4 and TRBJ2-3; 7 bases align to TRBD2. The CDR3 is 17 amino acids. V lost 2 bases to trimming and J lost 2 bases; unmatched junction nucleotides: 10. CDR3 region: CASSLSAGAGYTDTQYF. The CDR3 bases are TGTGCCAGCAGTTTATCGGCAGGAGCGGGGTACACAGATACGCAGTATTTT.

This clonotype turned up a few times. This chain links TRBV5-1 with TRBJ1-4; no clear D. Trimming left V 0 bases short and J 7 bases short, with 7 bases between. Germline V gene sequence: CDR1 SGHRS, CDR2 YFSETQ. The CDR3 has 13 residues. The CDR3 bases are TGCGCCAGCAGCTTGGCCGCCCCTGAAAAACTGTTTTTT. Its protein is CASSLAAPEKLFF.

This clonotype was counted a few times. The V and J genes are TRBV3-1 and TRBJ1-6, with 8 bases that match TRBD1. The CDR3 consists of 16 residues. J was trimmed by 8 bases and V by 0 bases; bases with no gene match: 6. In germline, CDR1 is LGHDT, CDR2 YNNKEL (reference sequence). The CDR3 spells CASSQEGGQGYSPLHF. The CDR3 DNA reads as TGTGCCAGCAGCCAAGAGGGCGGACAGGGCTATTCACCCCTCCACTTT.